This T cell receptor beta chain emerged from a study of T cell repertoires in cytomegalovirus infection. Study background: CMV epitopes in the study were HLA-C-restricted (recently identified) and HLA-B-restricted (well studied). Indications came from public TCR beta signatures; they pointed to CMV infection and to a matching HLA type. Study-wide points: Dominating the ex vivo response were TCR beta clonotypes that were CMV-specific and HLA-C-restricted.

TCRdb redid the calling of the reads with MiXCR, one entry per CDR3 protein. Altogether tens of thousands of distinct CDR3 sequences are present, over 20% being singletons, with the ten largest covering roughly 73%. In regard to this clonotype: The antigen remains undetermined.

V was shortened by 3 bases and J by 1 base, with 16 bases between the two germline ends. This CDR3 contains 17 residues. Germline-derived CDR1 and CDR2 are MDHEN and SYDVKM. The chain employs TRBV28 and TRBJ1-3; possibly TRBD1 for D (5 bases). The source is a human donor in good health (CMV status not recorded). Some clones in this sample may be carry-over from other donors' samples. The sample in question was CD8+ T cells from cultured PBMCs, obtained from culture after CMV antigen stimulation. The CDR3 loop is CASSLPSWDRSGNTIYF. CDR3 in DNA: TGTGCCAGCAGTTTGCCGTCTTGGGACCGATCTGGAAACACCATATATTTT.